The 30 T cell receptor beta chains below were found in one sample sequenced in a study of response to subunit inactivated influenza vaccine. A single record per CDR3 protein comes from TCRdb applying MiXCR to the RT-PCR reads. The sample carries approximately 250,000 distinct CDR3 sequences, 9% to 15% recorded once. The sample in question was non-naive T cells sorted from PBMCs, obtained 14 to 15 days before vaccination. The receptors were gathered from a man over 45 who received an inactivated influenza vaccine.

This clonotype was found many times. The CDR3 spells CASDGRGKLAKNIQYF. The CDR3 region has the DNA TGTGCCAGCGACGGGAGAGGCAAATTAGCCAAAAACATTCAGTACTTC. The rearrangement links TRBV6-2 or TRBV6-3 to TRBJ2-4, with D maybe TRBD2 (6 bases). Germline CDR1 reads MNHEY; CDR2 reads SVGEGT. This CDR3 has 16 residues. Trimming cost V 8 bases and J 0 bases, with 17 bases left between them.

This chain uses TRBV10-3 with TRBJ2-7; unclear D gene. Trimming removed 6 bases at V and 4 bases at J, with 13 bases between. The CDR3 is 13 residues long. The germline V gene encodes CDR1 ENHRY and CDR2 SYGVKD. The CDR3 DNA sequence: TGTGCCATCAGATCGGATTCTTGGTACGAGCAGTACTTC. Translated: CAIRSDSWYEQYF.

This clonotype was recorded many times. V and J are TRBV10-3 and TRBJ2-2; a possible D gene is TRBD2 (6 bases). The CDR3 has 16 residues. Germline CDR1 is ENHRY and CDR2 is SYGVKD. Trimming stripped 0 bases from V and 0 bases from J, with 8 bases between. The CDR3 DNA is TGTGCCATCAGTGAGTCAACTAGCTCGAACACCGGGGAGCTGTTTTTT. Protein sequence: CAISESTSSNTGELFF.

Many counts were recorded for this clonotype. CDR3 residues: CSLSTGVGETQYF. DNA of the CDR3: TGCAGCCTATCGACAGGGGTCGGGGAGACCCAGTACTTC. The V and J genes are TRBV29-1 and TRBJ2-5, with 8 bases that match TRBD1. Looked up from germline, CDR1 is SQVTM and CDR2 is ANQGSEA. With V trimmed by 8 bases and J by 5 bases, 10 bases remained unmatched. The CDR3 totals 13 residues.

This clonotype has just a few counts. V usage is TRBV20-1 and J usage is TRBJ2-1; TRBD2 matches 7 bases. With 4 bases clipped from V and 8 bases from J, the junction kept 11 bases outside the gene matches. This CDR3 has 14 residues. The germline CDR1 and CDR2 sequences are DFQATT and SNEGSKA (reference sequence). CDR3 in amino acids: CSAIREEGFHEQFF. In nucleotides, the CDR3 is TGCAGTGCTATCCGGGAGGAGGGTTTCCATGAGCAGTTCTTC.

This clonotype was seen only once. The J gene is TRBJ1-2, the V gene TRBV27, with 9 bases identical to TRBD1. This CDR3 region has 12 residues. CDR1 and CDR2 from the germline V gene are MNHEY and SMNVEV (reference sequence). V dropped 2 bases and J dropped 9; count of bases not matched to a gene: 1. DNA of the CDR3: TGTGCCAGCAGTTTAACAGGGGGCAGCTACACCTTC. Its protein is CASSLTGGSYTF.

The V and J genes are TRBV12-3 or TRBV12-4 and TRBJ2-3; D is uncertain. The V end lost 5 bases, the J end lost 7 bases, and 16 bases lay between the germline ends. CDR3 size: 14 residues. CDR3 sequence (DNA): TGTGCCAGCAGTCAGGCGCTTCCTAGGTATACGCAGTATTTT. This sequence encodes CASSQALPRYTQYF.

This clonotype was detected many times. CDR3 loop: CSASRNTEAFF. As DNA, the CDR3 is TGCAGTGCTAGTAGGAACACTGAAGCTTTCTTT. V is TRBV20-1 and J is TRBJ1-1; D is unresolved. Trimming left V 3 bases short and J 1 base short, with 3 bases between. Germline V gene data show CDR1 as DFQATT and CDR2 as SNEGSKA (reference sequence). The CDR3 contains 11 residues.

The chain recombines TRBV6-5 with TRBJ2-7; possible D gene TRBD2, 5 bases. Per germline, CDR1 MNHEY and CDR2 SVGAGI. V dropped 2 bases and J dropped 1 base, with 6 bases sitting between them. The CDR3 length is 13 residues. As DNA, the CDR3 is TGTGCCAGCAGTTACCGGGGATCCTACGAGCAGTACTTC. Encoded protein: CASSYRGSYEQYF.

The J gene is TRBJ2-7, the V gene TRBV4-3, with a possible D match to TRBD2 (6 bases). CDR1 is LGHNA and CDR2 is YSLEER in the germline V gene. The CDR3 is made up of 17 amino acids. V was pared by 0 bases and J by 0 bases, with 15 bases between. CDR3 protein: CASSQDFGGLSSYEQYF. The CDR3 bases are TGCGCCAGCAGCCAAGATTTTGGGGGGTTAAGCTCCTACGAGCAGTACTTC.

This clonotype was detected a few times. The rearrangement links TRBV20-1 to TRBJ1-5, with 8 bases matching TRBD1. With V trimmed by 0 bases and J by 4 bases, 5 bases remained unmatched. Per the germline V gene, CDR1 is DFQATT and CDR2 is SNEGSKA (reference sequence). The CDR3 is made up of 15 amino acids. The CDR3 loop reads CSARDRGTGNQPQHF. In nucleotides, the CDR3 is TGCAGTGCTAGAGATCGTGGGACAGGTAATCAGCCCCAGCATTTT.

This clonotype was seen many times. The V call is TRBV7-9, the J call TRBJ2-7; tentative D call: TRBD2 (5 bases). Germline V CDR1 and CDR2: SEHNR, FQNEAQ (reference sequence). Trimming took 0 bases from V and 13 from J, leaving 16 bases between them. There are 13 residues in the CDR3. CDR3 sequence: CASSLAGSREEYF. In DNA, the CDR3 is TGTGCCAGCAGCTTAGCCGGGTCCCGGGAAGAATACTTC.

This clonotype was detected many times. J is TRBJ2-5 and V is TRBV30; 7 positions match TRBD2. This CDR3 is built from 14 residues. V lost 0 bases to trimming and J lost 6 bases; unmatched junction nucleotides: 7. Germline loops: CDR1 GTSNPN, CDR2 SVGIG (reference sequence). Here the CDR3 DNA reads TGTGCCTGGAGTGTACCCGGGAGGAAAAAGACCCAGTACTTC. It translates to CAWSVPGRKKTQYF.

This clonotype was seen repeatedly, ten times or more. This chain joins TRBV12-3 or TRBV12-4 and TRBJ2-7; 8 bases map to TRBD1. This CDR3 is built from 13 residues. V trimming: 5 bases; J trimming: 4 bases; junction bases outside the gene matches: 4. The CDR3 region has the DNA TGTGCCAGCAGTGCCGACAGGGGTTACGAGCAGTACTTC. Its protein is CASSADRGYEQYF.

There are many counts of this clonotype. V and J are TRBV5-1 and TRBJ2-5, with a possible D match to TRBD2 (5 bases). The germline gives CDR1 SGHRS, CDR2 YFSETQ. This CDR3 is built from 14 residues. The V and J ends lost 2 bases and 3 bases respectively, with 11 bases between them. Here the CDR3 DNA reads TGCGCCAGCAGCTTTGAGGGCCGGGAAGAGACCCAGTACTTC. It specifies CASSFEGREETQYF. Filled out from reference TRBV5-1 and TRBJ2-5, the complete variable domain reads KAGVTQTPRYLIKTRGQQVTLSCSPISGHRSVSWYQQTPGQGLQFLFEYFSETQRNKGNFPGRFSGRQFSNSRSEMNVSTLELGDSALYLCASSFEGREETQYFGPGTRLLVL.

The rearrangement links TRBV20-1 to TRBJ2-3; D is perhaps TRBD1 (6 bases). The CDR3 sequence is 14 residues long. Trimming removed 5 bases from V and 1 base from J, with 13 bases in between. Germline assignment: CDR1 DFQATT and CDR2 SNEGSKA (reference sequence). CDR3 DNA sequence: TGCAGTGCTCCCCATGGGGGCGGCACAGATACGCAGTATTTT. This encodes CSAPHGGGTDTQYF.

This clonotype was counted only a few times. The CDR3, as DNA: TGTGCCAGCAGCGATAGACAGGCCTACAATGAGCAGTTCTTC. Protein product: CASSDRQAYNEQFF. The V gene is TRBV7-2, the J gene TRBJ2-1; the D gene is possibly TRBD1 (6 bases). Germline V lookup: CDR1 SGHTA, CDR2 FQGNSA. The CDR3 consists of 14 residues. V lost 5 bases to trimming and J lost 2 bases, with 10 bases between them.

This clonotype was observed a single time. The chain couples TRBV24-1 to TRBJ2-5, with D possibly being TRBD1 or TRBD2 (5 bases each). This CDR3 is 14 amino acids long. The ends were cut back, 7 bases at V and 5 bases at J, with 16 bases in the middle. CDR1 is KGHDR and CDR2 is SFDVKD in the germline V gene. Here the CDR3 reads CATSHPQGDETQYF. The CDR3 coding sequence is TGTGCCACCAGCCACCCCCAAGGGGACGAGACCCAGTACTTC.

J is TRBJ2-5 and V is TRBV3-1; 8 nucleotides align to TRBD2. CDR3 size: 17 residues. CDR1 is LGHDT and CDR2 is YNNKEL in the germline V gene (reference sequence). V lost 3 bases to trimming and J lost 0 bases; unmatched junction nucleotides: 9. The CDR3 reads CASSHGLTSGYQETQYF. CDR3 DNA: TGTGCCAGCAGCCACGGTCTTACTAGCGGATACCAAGAGACCCAGTACTTC.

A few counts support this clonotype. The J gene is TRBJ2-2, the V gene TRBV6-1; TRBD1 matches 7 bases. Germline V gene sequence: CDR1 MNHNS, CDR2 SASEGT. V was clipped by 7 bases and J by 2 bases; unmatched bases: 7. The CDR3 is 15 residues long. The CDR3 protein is CASTTDRANTGELFF. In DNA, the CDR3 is TGTGCCAGCACCACTGACAGGGCTAACACCGGGGAGCTGTTTTTT.

The CDR3 here is CSASGSGSGGYEQYF. As DNA, the CDR3 is TGCAGTGCTTCAGGCAGCGGGTCGGGTGGTTACGAGCAGTACTTC. This rearrangement joins TRBV20-1 to TRBJ2-7; possible D gene TRBD2, 6 bases. In germline, CDR1 is DFQATT, CDR2 SNEGSKA (reference sequence). V dropped 5 bases and J dropped 4 bases, with 21 bases sitting between them. The CDR3 contains 15 residues.

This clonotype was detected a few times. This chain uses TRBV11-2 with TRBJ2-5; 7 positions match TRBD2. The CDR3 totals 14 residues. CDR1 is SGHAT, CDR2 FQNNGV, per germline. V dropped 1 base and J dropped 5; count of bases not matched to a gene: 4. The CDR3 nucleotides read TGTGCCAGCAGCTTAGCGGGGGGAACGGAGACCCAGTACTTC. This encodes CASSLAGGTETQYF.

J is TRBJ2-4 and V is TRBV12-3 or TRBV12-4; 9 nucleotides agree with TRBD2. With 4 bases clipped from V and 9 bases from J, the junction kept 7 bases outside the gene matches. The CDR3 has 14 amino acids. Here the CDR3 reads CASSSSSGSGIQYF. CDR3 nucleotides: TGTGCCAGCAGTTCCAGTAGCGGGAGTGGCATTCAGTACTTC.

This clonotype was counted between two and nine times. As DNA, the CDR3 is TGTGCCAGCTCACCAAGGTCGGTAGCGGGAGTAAGAGAGCAGTTCTTC. Amino acid sequence: CASSPRSVAGVREQFF. This chain uses TRBV18 with TRBJ2-1, with 9 bases aligning to TRBD2. J was trimmed by 10 bases and V by 2 bases; bases with no gene match: 12. CDR1 is KGHSH and CDR2 is LQKENI in the germline V gene. The CDR3 runs to 16 residues.

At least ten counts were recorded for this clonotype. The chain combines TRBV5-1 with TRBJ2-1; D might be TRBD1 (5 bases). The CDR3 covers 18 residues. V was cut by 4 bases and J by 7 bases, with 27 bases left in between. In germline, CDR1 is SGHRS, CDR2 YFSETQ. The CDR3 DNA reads TGCGCCAGCAGCGATTCACAGACACCCAGACAAGCAGGGAATGAGCAGTTCTTC. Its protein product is CASSDSQTPRQAGNEQFF.

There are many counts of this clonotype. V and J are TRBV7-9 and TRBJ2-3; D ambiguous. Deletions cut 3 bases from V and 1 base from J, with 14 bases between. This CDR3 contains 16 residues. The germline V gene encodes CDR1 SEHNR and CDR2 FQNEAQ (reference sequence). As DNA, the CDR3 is TGTGCCAGCAGCTTTTCTAGGCGCCCCCGCACAGATACGCAGTATTTT. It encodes CASSFSRRPRTDTQYF.

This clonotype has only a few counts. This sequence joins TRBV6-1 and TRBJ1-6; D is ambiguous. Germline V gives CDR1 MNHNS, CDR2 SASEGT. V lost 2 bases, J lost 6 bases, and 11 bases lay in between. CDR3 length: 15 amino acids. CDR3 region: CASSETVGGNSPLHF. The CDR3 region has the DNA TGTGCCAGCAGTGAAACGGTTGGAGGTAATTCACCCCTCCACTTT.

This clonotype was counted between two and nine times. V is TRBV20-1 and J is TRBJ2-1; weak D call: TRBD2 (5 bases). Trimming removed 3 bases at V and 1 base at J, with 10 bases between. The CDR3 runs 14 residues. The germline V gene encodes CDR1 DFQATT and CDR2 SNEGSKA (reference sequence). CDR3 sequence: CSARDFHSYNEQFF. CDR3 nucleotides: TGCAGTGCTAGGGACTTCCATTCCTACAATGAGCAGTTCTTC.

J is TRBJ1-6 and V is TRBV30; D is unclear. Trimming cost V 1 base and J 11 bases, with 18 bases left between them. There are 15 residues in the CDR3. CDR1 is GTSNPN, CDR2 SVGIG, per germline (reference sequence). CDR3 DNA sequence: TGTGCCTGGAGTGGTGTCCTGCAGCGGAATACACCCCTCCACTTT. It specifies CAWSGVLQRNTPLHF.

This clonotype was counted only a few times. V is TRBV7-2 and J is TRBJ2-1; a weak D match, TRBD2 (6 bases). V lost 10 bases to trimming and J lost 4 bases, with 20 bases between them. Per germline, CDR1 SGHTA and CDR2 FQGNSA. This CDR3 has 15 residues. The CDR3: CATVPRDWAYNEQFF. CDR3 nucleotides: TGTGCCACTGTGCCCCGGGACTGGGCTTACAATGAGCAGTTCTTC.